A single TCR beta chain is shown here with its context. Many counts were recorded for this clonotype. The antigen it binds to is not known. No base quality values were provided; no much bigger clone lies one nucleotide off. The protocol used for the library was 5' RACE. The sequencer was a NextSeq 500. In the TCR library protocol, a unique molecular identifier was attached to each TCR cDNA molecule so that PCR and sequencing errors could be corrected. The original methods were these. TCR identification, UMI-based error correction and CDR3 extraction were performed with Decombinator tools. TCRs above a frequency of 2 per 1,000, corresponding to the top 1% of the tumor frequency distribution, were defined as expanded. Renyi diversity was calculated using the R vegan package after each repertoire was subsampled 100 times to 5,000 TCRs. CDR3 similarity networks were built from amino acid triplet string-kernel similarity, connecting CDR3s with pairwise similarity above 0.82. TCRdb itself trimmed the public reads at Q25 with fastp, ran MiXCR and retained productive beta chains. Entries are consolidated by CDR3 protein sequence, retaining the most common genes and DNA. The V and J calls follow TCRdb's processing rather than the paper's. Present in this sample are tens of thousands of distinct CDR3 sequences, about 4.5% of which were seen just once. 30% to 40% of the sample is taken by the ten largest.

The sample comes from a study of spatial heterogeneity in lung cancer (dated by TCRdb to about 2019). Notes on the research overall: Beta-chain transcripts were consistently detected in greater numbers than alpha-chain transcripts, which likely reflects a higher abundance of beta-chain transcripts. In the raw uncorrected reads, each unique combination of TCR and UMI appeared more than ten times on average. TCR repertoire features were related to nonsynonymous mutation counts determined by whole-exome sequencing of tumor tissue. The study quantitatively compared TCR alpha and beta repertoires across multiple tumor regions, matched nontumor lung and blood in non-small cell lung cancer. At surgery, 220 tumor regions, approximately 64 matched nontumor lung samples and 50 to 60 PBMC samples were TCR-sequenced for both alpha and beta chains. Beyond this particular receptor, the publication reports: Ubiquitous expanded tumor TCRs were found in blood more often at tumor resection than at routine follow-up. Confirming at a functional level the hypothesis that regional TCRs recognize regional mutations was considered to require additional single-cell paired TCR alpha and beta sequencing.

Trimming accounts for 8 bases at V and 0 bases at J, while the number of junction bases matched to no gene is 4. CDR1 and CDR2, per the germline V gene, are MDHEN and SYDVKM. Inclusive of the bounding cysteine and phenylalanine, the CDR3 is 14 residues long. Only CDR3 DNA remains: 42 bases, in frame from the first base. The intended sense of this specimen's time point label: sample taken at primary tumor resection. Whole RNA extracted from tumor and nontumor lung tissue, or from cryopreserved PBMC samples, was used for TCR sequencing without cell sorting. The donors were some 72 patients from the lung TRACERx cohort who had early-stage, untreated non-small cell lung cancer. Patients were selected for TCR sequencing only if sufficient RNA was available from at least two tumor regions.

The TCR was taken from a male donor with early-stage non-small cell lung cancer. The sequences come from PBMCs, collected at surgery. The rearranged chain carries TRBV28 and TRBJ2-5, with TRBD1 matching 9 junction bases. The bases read TGTGCCAGCGGGGGGACAGGGTACCAAGAGACCCAGTACTTC. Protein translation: CASGGTGYQETQYF.